Below, 8 T cell receptor beta chains from the same sample are listed, as sequenced in a study of blood T cell repertoires in COVID-19. The repertoire was sequenced with immunoSEQ multiplex PCR; TCRdb's copy has only in-frame clones and lacks some. This sample has some 96,000 clones, with 85% found just once. The sequenced sample was peripheral blood. The receptors shown here come from a man between 45 and 60 years old with active or convalescent COVID-19.

The genes are TRBV2 and TRBJ1-2; maybe TRBD1 (5 bases). Germline CDR1 reads SNHLY; CDR2 reads FYNNEI. V was pared by 2 bases and J by 8 bases, with 24 bases between. This CDR3 comprises 17 residues. Written as DNA, the CDR3 is TGTGCCAGCAGTGAATTAAGGGGAGGGAATCGGTTTGACGGCTACACCTTC. As protein: CASSELRGGNRFDGYTF.

The genes are TRBV5-3 and TRBJ2-1, with 8 bases that match TRBD2. TRBV5-3 is annotated as an ORF whose role is uncertain. The CDR3 extends over 15 amino acids. J was trimmed by 8 bases and V by 3 bases; bases with no gene match: 10. CDR3 nucleotide sequence: TGTGCCAGAAGCTCACCGGGACTAGGGGGGCATGAGCAGTTCTTC. Protein: CARSSPGLGGHEQFF.

The count of this clone is one. This chain uses TRBV5-6 with TRBJ2-2; weak D call: TRBD2 (5 bases). Germline loops: CDR1 SGHDT, CDR2 YYEEEE. With 5 bases removed from V and 6 bases from J, the gap between germline ends came to 11 bases. This CDR3 spans 13 amino acids. Here the CDR3 reads CASSRGGAGELFF. CDR3 sequence (DNA): TGTGCCAGCAGTCGCGGAGGTGCCGGGGAGCTGTTTTTT.

The genes are TRBV23-1 and TRBJ2-4, with D tentatively TRBD2 (6 bases). TRBV23-1 has ORF status, its function being uncertain. This CDR3 region has 15 residues. Deletions cut 2 bases from V and 8 bases from J, with 16 bases between. CDR3 sequence (DNA): TGCGCCAGCAGTCAACCGGTAGGAGGGGTGGACATTCAGTACTTC. It is translated as CASSQPVGGVDIQYF.

The J gene is TRBJ2-7, the V gene TRBV2; TRBD2 agrees at 8 bases. Germline V gene lookup returns CDR1 SNHLY and CDR2 FYNNEI. With V trimmed by 7 bases and J by 5 bases, 16 bases remained unmatched. The CDR3 extends over 16 amino acids. The CDR3 DNA reads TGTGCCAGCATCCAATCTCCGGGACTAGGGCTTGACGAGCAGTACTTC. It yields the protein CASIQSPGLGLDEQYF.

The CDR3 bases are TGCAGCGCCGAGGCCGGGACAGCCACGGGAGAGCAGTACTTC. Its translation: CSAEAGTATGEQYF. V gene TRBV29-1 combines with J gene TRBJ2-7; 7 nucleotides match TRBD1. Germline values: CDR1 SQVTM, CDR2 ANQGSEA. The CDR3 is 14 residues long. J lost 7 bases, V lost 7 bases, and 16 bases had no gene match.

This clone was detected only a few times. The rearrangement links TRBV20-1 to TRBJ2-7; possibly TRBD1 for D (5 bases). The CDR3 is 11 residues long. V lost 3 bases and J 6 bases, leaving 9 bases between the germline ends. In germline, CDR1 is DFQATT, CDR2 SNEGSKA (reference sequence). The CDR3 bases are TGCAGTGCTAGCTGGGGCGGCGAGCAGTACTTC. Encoded protein: CSASWGGEQYF.

Here the CDR3 reads CASSQDSMIIRNTEAFF. The CDR3 DNA reads TGCGCCAGCAGCCAGGACAGTATGATAATCCGGAACACTGAAGCTTTCTTT. V is TRBV5-1 and J is TRBJ1-1; D is possibly TRBD1 (6 bases). The V gene lost 4 bases and the J gene lost 1 base, with 20 bases spanning the gap. This CDR3 comprises 17 residues. Germline CDR1 SGHRS, CDR2 YFSETQ.